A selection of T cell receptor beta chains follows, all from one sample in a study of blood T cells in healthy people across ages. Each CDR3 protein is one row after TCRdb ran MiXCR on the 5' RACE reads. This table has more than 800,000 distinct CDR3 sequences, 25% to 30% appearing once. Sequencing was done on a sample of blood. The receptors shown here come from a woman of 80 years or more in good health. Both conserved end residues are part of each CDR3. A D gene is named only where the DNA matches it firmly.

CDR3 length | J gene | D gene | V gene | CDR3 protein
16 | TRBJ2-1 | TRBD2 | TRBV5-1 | CASTPSGGDPYNEQFF
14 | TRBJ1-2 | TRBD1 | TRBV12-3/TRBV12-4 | CASSSGGANYGYTF
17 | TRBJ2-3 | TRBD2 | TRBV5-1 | CASSLFSGGTPTDTQYF
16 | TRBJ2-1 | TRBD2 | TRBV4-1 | CASSQVLAGGGNEQFF
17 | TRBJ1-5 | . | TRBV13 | CASSLGGGRGNNQPQHF
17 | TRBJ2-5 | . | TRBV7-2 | CASSLVGLRTIEETQYF
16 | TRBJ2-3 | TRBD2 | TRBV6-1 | CASRHLGGGGTDTQYF
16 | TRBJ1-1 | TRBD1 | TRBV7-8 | CASSPFRGPSNTEAFF
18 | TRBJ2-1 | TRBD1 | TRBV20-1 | CSAEKGQGGQKFYNEQFF
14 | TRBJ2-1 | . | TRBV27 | CASSWGRPYNEQFF
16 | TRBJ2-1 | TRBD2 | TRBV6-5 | CASSYQSGGALSEQFF
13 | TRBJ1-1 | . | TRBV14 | CASSREGRTEAFF
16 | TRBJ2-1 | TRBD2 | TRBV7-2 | CASSLVGSGGAWEQFF
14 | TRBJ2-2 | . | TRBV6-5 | CATSWGQRAGELFF
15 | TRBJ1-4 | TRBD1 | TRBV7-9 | CASSLRGQGGEKLFF
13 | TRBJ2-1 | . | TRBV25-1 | CASSDLTGGEQFF
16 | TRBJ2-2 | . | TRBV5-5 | CASSLNPGPNTGELFF
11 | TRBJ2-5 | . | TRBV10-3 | CAIMGGETQYF
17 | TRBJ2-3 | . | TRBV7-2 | CASSLLPGWQSIDTQYF
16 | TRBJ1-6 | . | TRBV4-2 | CASSPRSEQYNSPLHF
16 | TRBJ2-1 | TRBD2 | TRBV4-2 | CASSQDASGGINEQFF
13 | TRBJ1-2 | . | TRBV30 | CAWSWTVEEGYTF
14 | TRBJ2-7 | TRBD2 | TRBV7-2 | CASSLAGGRYKQYF
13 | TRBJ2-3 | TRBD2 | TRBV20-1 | CSAAGTSGDTQYF
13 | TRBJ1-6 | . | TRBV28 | CASSARDNSPLHF
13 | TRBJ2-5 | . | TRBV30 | CAWSEDTAKTQYF
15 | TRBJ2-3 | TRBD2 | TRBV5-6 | CANSSRLAGTDTQYF
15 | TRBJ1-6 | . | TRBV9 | CASSVEALPNSPLHF
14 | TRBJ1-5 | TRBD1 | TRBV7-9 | CASSPGGERQPQHF
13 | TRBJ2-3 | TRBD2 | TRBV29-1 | CSVGIGGGFTQYF
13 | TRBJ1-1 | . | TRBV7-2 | CASSLWSPFEAFF
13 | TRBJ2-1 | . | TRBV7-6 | CASSLAFSNEQFF
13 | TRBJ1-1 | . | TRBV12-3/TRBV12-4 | CASRRIEGAEAFF
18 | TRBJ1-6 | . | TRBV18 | CASSPQGGMSSYNSPLHF
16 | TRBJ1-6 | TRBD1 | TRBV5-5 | CASSGQGAMDNSPLHF
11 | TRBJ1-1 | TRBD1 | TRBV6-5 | CASRGDSEAFF
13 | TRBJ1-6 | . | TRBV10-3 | CAISESFDSPLHF